The 6 T cell receptor beta chains below come from one sample, sequenced in a study of PD-1 blockade in classical Hodgkin lymphoma. The method was immunoSEQ multiplex PCR; TCRdb's version includes in-frame clones alone and lacks a portion of them. The data show some 58,000 clones, with just over 90% seen just once and 8% held by the top ten. The time point here: cycle 4 day 1 (C4D1), after more than 5 weeks of nivolumab. No patient escaped relapse after autologous stem cell transplantation, and brentuximab vedotin exposure varied. The starting material was peripheral blood mononuclear cells (PBMCs), obtained before the fourth cycle of nivolumab. The receptors come from a human donor with classical Hodgkin lymphoma.

The V and J genes are TRBV14 and TRBJ2-7, with D tentatively TRBD1 (7 bases). Trimming removed 3 bases from V and 4 bases from J, with 19 bases in between. Germline lookup yields CDR1 SGHDN and CDR2 FVKESK. The CDR3 is 16 residues long. CDR3 residues: CASSQDRDSGWYEQYF. In DNA, the CDR3 is TGTGCCAGCAGCCAGGACCGGGACAGCGGGTGGTACGAGCAGTACTTC. The whole variable domain, filled in from reference TRBV14 and TRBJ2-7, reads EAGVTQFPSHSVIEKGQTVTLRCDPISGHDNLYWYRRVMGKEIKFLLHFVKESKQDESGMPNNRFLAERTGGTYSTLKVQPAELEDSGVYFCASSQDRDSGWYEQYFGPGTRLTVT.

This clone was observed a few times. The chain uses TRBV14 and TRBJ1-2; D gene unclear. Trimming stripped 0 bases from V and 4 bases from J, with 9 bases between. CDR3 length equals 14 residues. Germline assignment: CDR1 SGHDN and CDR2 FVKESK. The CDR3 loop is CASSQDGRGYGYTF. CDR3 nucleotides: TGTGCCAGCAGCCAAGACGGTCGGGGCTATGGCTACACCTTC. Full variable domain (rest looked up from reference TRBV14 and TRBJ1-2): EAGVTQFPSHSVIEKGQTVTLRCDPISGHDNLYWYRRVMGKEIKFLLHFVKESKQDESGMPNNRFLAERTGGTYSTLKVQPAELEDSGVYFCASSQDGRGYGYTFGSGTRLTVV.

The CDR3 DNA sequence: TGTGCCAGCAGTTCCGAACTTTCGGGCCCTACAGGGCGCGAGCAGTACTTC. Protein product: CASSSELSGPTGREQYF. This chain uses TRBV11-2 with TRBJ2-7, with TRBD1 as a possible D gene (6 bases). V was shortened by 6 bases and J by 6 bases, with 27 bases between the two germline ends. CDR3 length: 17 residues. Germline V gene lookup returns CDR1 SGHAT and CDR2 FQNNGV.

Only one count was recorded for this clone. The chain recombines TRBV7-9 with TRBJ2-6; TRBD1 or TRBD2 may be the D gene (5 bases each). The CDR3 sequence is 18 residues long. Germline V lookup: CDR1 SEHNR, CDR2 FQNEAQ (reference sequence). V was cut by 1 base and J by 0 bases, with 13 bases left in between. CDR3 residues: CASSLDAIGGSGANVLTF. Written as DNA, the CDR3 is TGTGCCAGCAGCTTAGATGCCATTGGGGGCTCTGGGGCCAACGTCCTGACTTTC. Variable domain in full (rest from reference TRBV7-9 and TRBJ2-6): DTGVSQNPRHKITKRGQNVTFRCDPISEHNRLYWYRQTLGQGPEFLTYFQNEAQLEKSRLLSDRFSAERPKGSFSTLEIQRTEQGDSAMYLCASSLDAIGGSGANVLTFGAGSRLTVL.

In nucleotides, the CDR3 is TGCGCCAGCAGCTTGGAGGGTAGGAACACTGAAGCTTTCTTT. This sequence encodes CASSLEGRNTEAFF. This chain links TRBV5-1 with TRBJ1-1, with D hard to call. In germline, CDR1 is SGHRS, CDR2 YFSETQ. The CDR3 contains 14 residues. Trimming cost V 0 bases and J 1 base, with 7 bases left between them.

The chain combines TRBV27 with TRBJ2-1, with 9 nucleotides matching TRBD2. This CDR3 spans 15 amino acids. Germline values: CDR1 MNHEY, CDR2 SMNVEV (reference sequence). J was trimmed by 8 bases and V by 2 bases; bases with no gene match: 7. The CDR3 DNA reads TGTGCCAGCAGTTTACCAGCGGGGGGCCGGGATGAGCAGTTCTTC. Amino acid sequence: CASSLPAGGRDEQFF.